Following are 6 T cell receptor beta chains from one sample sequenced in a study of response to subunit inactivated influenza vaccine. Each CDR3 protein gets one entry after TCRdb re-called the RT-PCR reads with MiXCR. The top ten hold about 12% of the sample, which has around 480,000 distinct CDR3 sequences, 11% seen once. Sample: PBMCs from blood, taken 45 days after vaccination. These receptors originate from a man aged 50 or older who received an inactivated influenza vaccine.

This clonotype was picked up a small number of times. The chain combines TRBV11-2 with TRBJ2-1; D remains ambiguous. The V end was cut by 5 bases, the J end by 6 bases, with 11 bases between. There are 13 residues in the CDR3. Germline assignment: CDR1 SGHAT and CDR2 FQNNGV. The chain's CDR3 is CASSRIVPNEQFF. The CDR3 DNA reads TGTGCCAGCAGCCGCATTGTGCCCAATGAGCAGTTCTTC.

Regarding this clonotype: A much larger clonotype is one base distant, so this may be a read error. The rearrangement joins TRBV5-1 to TRBJ2-1; a weak D match, TRBD2 (6 bases). This CDR3 comprises 13 residues. Deletions cut 7 bases from V and 8 bases from J, with 16 bases between. Looked up from germline, CDR1 is SGHRS and CDR2 is YFSETQ. Here the CDR3 DNA reads TGCGCCAGCGGCCCGGGGGTAGGCTATGAGCAGTTCTTC. It yields the protein CASGPGVGYEQFF.

This clonotype turned up a few times. The chain couples TRBV29-1 to TRBJ1-2; D gene ambiguous. Between the trimmed V and J ends, which lost 0 bases and 0 bases, there was a span of 8 bases. CDR3 length: 14 amino acids. The germline CDR1 and CDR2 sequences are SQVTM and ANQGSEA. CDR3 coding DNA: TGCAGCGTTGAAGATCGTACAGCTAACTATGGCTACACCTTC. It is translated as CSVEDRTANYGYTF.

This clonotype was seen a few times. The chain uses TRBV29-1 and TRBJ2-2, with no clear D. Trimming took off 3 bases at V and 5 bases at J, with 10 bases between the two ends. CDR3 length: 13 residues. CDR1 is SQVTM, CDR2 ANQGSEA, per germline. Here the CDR3 reads CSVDSHGTGELFF. The CDR3 DNA sequence: TGCAGCGTTGATTCCCATGGGACCGGGGAGCTGTTTTTT.

This clonotype was seen only a few times. One end of the junction does not line up with germline, which may come from a read error. The V gene is TRBV6-1, the J gene TRBJ1-1, with no clear D. This CDR3 has 14 amino acids. Germline values: CDR1 MNHNS, CDR2 SASEGT. CDR3 amino acids: CASSEAPSQTRASF. The CDR3 DNA reads as TGTGCCAGCAGTGAAGCACCTTCTCAAACTCGGGCGAGCTTT.

This clonotype was observed at least ten times. This chain links TRBV6-1 with TRBJ1-1, with 10 bases that match TRBD1. The CDR3 runs 14 residues. CDR1 and CDR2 from the germline V gene are MNHNS and SASEGT. Trimming took 8 bases from V and 3 from J; bases not matched to a gene: 6. The CDR3 here is CASGLTGGDTEAFF. The CDR3 bases are TGTGCCAGCGGGCTGACAGGGGGCGACACTGAAGCTTTCTTT.